The 14 T cell receptor beta chains in this list originate from one sample, sequenced in a study of technical replicates of blood from a few donors. Some clones are missing from TCRdb's copy, which holds only in-frame ones; the method was immunoSEQ multiplex PCR. The sample lists about 78,000 clones, 90% to 95% occurring once. Sequenced material: T cells isolated from PBMCs. The receptors derive from a human donor in good health.

V usage is TRBV2 and J usage is TRBJ1-1; D is uncertain. The CDR3 covers 11 residues. The V gene lost 5 bases and the J gene lost 6 bases, with 7 bases spanning the gap. Germline-derived CDR1 and CDR2 are SNHLY and FYNNEI. CDR3: CASSWTSEAFF. For the CDR3, the DNA is TGTGCCAGCAGTTGGACTTCTGAAGCTTTCTTT.

This clone has just one count. In DNA, the CDR3 is TGTGCCAGCAGTTTACTAGGGCCCCGAACAGGGAATGGGGAGCTGTTTTTT. Its translation is CASSLLGPRTGNGELFF. V gene TRBV28 combines with J gene TRBJ2-2, with D possibly matching TRBD1 (6 bases). V was shortened by 2 bases and J by 8 bases, with 21 bases between the two germline ends. Germline assignment: CDR1 MDHEN and CDR2 SYDVKM. CDR3 length: 17 residues.

The rearrangement joins TRBV28 to TRBJ1-1; no definite D call. The V gene lost 6 bases and the J gene lost 7 bases, with 9 bases spanning the gap. Germline-derived CDR1 and CDR2 are MDHEN and SYDVKM. The CDR3 spans 11 residues. CDR3 sequence reads: CASRQSREAFF. For the CDR3, the DNA is TGTGCCAGCAGGCAAAGCCGTGAAGCTTTCTTT.

The chain is built from TRBV6-5 and TRBJ1-2, with 9 bases fitting TRBD1. CDR1 and CDR2 from the germline V gene are MNHEY and SVGAGI. The CDR3 is made up of 16 amino acids. Losses at the gene ends were 0 bases for V and 6 bases for J; bases not matched to a gene: 8. Here the CDR3 reads CASSYSIAGTGNGYTF. CDR3 nucleotide sequence: TGTGCCAGCAGTTACTCGATAGCTGGGACAGGGAATGGCTACACCTTC.

The J gene is TRBJ2-2, the V gene TRBV11-3, with D unclear. There are 14 residues in the CDR3. Germline CDR1 is SGHNT and CDR2 is YENEEA. V was shortened by 4 bases and J by 1 base, with 7 bases between the two germline ends. CDR3 sequence: CASSYSGNTGELFF. The CDR3 DNA sequence: TGTGCCAGCAGCTATTCAGGGAACACCGGGGAGCTGTTTTTT.

The genes are TRBV10-2 and TRBJ2-4; 7 positions agree with TRBD2. Trimming took 6 bases from V and 0 from J; bases not matched to a gene: 2. The CDR3 contains 14 residues. CDR1 and CDR2 (germline): WSHSY, SAAADI. CDR3 coding DNA: TGCGCCAGCAGCCCTAGCGGAGCCAAAAACATTCAGTACTTC. This sequence encodes CASSPSGAKNIQYF.

This clone was seen a single time. V is TRBV11-3 and J is TRBJ2-7, with 9 bases identical to TRBD1. CDR3 length: 15 residues. Germline CDR1 is SGHNT and CDR2 is YENEEA. Trimming at V came to 5 bases and at J to 2 bases, leaving 7 bases not matched to a gene. In DNA form, the CDR3 reads TGTGCCAGCAGCAAATGGACAGGGGACCCCTACGAGCAGTACTTC. This translates into CASSKWTGDPYEQYF.

This clone came up once. V is TRBV29-1 and J is TRBJ2-7; 7 bases map to TRBD1. This CDR3 is 15 amino acids long. J gave up 2 bases and V 0 bases, and 7 bases lay outside the gene matches. Per germline, CDR1 SQVTM and CDR2 ANQGSEA. CDR3 sequence (DNA): TGCAGCGTTGAAGATCGGGACAGCACGCCCTACGAGCAGTACTTC. Its protein product is CSVEDRDSTPYEQYF.

The J gene is TRBJ2-7, the V gene TRBV2; TRBD1 aligns across 10 bases. V lost 7 bases to trimming and J lost 6 bases; unmatched junction nucleotides: 9. Germline assignment: CDR1 SNHLY and CDR2 FYNNEI. CDR3 length equals 14 residues. In DNA form, the CDR3 reads TGTGCCAGCATTATGGGGACAGGGGTCTCCGAGCAGTACTTC. Translating it yields CASIMGTGVSEQYF.

The chain couples TRBV27 to TRBJ2-6, with D tentatively TRBD1 (6 bases). Trimming pared 7 bases from V and 5 bases from J, leaving 15 bases between. In germline, CDR1 is MNHEY, CDR2 SMNVEV (reference sequence). The CDR3 loop spans 15 amino acids. As DNA, the CDR3 is TGTGCCAGCACTCGTGTGGGGGCGTGGGCCAACGTCCTGACTTTC. Translation gives CASTRVGAWANVLTF.

The chain joins TRBV5-1 to TRBJ2-4, with D perhaps TRBD2 (6 bases). The CDR3 is 16 residues long. The V end lost 1 base, the J end lost 0 bases, and 11 bases lay between the germline ends. Germline V CDR1 and CDR2: SGHRS, YFSETQ. CDR3 coding DNA: TGCGCCAGCAGCTTGTCGACTAGTCTAGCCAAAAACATTCAGTACTTC. Encoded protein: CASSLSTSLAKNIQYF.

The rearrangement uses TRBV5-1 and TRBJ1-2; possibly TRBD1 for D (5 bases). The CDR3 has 14 amino acids. Trimming pared 1 base from V and 7 bases from J, leaving 14 bases between. Germline CDR1 SGHRS, CDR2 YFSETQ. The CDR3 DNA reads as TGCGCCAGCAGCTTGATCTGGCAGGGAGGTGGCTACACCTTC. Its protein is CASSLIWQGGGYTF.

The chain recombines TRBV28 with TRBJ1-1; D is uncertain. Germline CDR1 MDHEN, CDR2 SYDVKM. This CDR3 region has 13 residues. Deletions cut 7 bases from V and 7 bases from J, with 16 bases between. DNA for the CDR3: TGTGCCAGCACCGAAACGAGGTCGGTTGAAGCTTTCTTT. Protein product: CASTETRSVEAFF.

The chain combines TRBV18 with TRBJ2-1; the match to TRBD2 covers 8 bases. Germline CDR1 is KGHSH and CDR2 is LQKENI. The CDR3 loop spans 14 amino acids. V shed 6 bases, J shed 7 bases, and the junction held 8 bases outside the gene matches. CDR3 sequence (DNA): TGTGCCAGCTCCGTCTCGGGAGGGACTAATGAGCAGTTCTTC. This gives the protein CASSVSGGTNEQFF.